This entry features one T cell receptor beta chain sequence. This clone was recorded a few times. Its recognized antigen is unknown. Qualities for individual bases were not recorded, and no much larger clone is one base off. The protocol used for the library was the immunoSEQ multiplex PCR assay. In most patients, genomic DNA was isolated using the Qiagen DNeasy Blood and Tissue Kit and sent frozen to Adaptive Biotechnologies for TCR sequencing. For most patients, high-throughput TCR-beta CDR3 sequencing of genomic DNA was performed by Adaptive Biotechnologies. For the original study's pipeline: TCR sequencing data were retrieved from Adaptive's ImmunoSEQ software for about 17 patients, whereas a few other patients were processed with MiXCR and VDJtools. CD4 versus CD8 sorting errors were corrected by removing sequences found in both subsets at a frequency ratio below 5:1. Because the origin of CDR3 nucleotide sequences shared between donor and recipient could not be assigned, those sequences were removed. To be classed as alloreactive, a clone needed at least 2-fold expansion over unstimulated cells and a minimum CFSE-low frequency of 0.002% (template counts) or 0.001% (read counts). Clones were considered mappable if detected in sequenced pre-transplant spleen, lymph node, or MLR CFSE-low populations of the donor or recipient. Cumulative frequency of alloreactive clones was calculated as a percentage of all sequences weighted by copy number. In its TCRdb copy, this immuneACCESS table keeps in-frame sequences only and misses some clones. Where compared with another copy, unresolved V genes explain less than half of these, and the others have no known cause. The V and J calls and clone size are taken from that table; D and trimming were inferred from the DNA. Here the sample has 85,000 to 100,000 clones; 90% to 95% occur a single time. Jointly, the top ten make up 1.5% to 2.5% of the sample.

This sample was taken from a study of graft-versus-host responses after intestinal transplantation (dated by TCRdb to the early 2020s). Turning to the overall study: The transplants that recipients got were multivisceral, liver-intestinal, or isolated intestinal. Rather than being sequenced by the commercial service, samples from a few later patients were sequenced in-house on an Illumina MiSeq and processed with MiXCR. To identify alloreactive clones, pre-transplant mixed lymphocyte reaction products were sequenced and then compared with unstimulated pre-transplant donor and recipient T cells. Anti-thymocyte globulin induction was given to all recipients, followed by maintenance tacrolimus and steroids for approximately 3 years. Donor T cell macrochimerism was defined as a peak of at least 4% donor T cells among recipient peripheral blood mononuclear cells. A cohort of under 30 intestinal transplant recipients, including one retransplant, was enrolled, and a few patients lacking pretransplant specimens were excluded. After intestinal transplantation, graft-versus-host and host-versus-graft alloreactive T cell clones were followed in the graft, circulation and bone marrow using bulk TCR-beta CDR3 sequencing. What the work shows at the level of the full study, not this receptor alone: In the allografts of patients with donor T cell macrochimerism, GvH to HvG T cell clonal ratios were high. GvH clones turned up in recipient bone marrow, with some appearing earlier in ileal mucosa or blood, a pattern consistent with an intestinal mucosal origin. The conclusions were limited by the relatively low number and heterogeneity of the intestinal transplant patients. Early after transplant, declines in HvG clones were associated with peak levels of circulating GvH clones.

The CDR1 and CDR2 encoded by the germline V gene (reference sequence) are MNHNY and SVGAGI. The CDR3 starts with the cysteine, ends with the phenylalanine, and has 16 residues. Only the CDR3 portion is preserved as DNA: 48 bases, with reading frame beginning at the first base. V and J are trimmed by 3 bases and 0 bases, and the gene matches miss 8 bases of the junction. The time point label here, explained by the study, means: cells obtained before transplantation from donor or recipient. CD3+CD4+ and CD3+CD8+ populations were FACS-sorted from unstimulated pre-transplant donor and recipient cells taken from spleen or lymph nodes.

The sequences come from unstimulated CD8+ T cells sorted from spleen or lymph node cells, collected before intestinal transplant. This chain is built from TRBV6-6 and TRBJ2-7, with 7 central nucleotides matching TRBD2. The source is a human donor who received an intestinal transplant. CDR3 protein: CASSYTGGSSSYEQYF. The DNA is TGTGCCAGCAGTTATACGGGGGGATCTAGCTCCTACGAGCAGTACTTC.